Below are 7 T cell receptor beta chains sequenced from a single sample in a study of blood T cells in healthy people across ages. Next came a second PCR, run for 7 to 11 cycles, which used a sample-barcoded 5' primer along with a J-beta primer mix. TCRdb called the 5' RACE reads again in MiXCR, with one record for every CDR3 protein. The table has 1.5 million to 2 million distinct CDR3 sequences, around half seen once. Sample: blood. The receptors were gathered from a woman between 40 and 55 years old in good health.

This clonotype came up many times. The chain's CDR3 is CASSPGTSGVNEQFF. The CDR3 nucleotides read TGTGCCAGCAGTCCCGGGACTAGCGGGGTCAATGAGCAGTTCTTC. The chain recombines TRBV12-3 or TRBV12-4 with TRBJ2-1; 13 bases line up with TRBD2. CDR3 length equals 15 residues. With V trimmed by 5 bases and J by 6 bases, 4 bases remained unmatched.

This chain uses TRBV5-8 with TRBJ1-2; 7 nucleotides line up with TRBD1. Unmatched junction bases numbered 14, after V lost 6 bases and J lost 6 bases. The CDR3 has 15 amino acids. Germline CDR1 SGHTS, CDR2 YDEGEE. The CDR3 bases are TGTGCCAGCACCCGAAGTGTGACAGGGTTTAATGGCTACACCTTC. It translates to CASTRSVTGFNGYTF. Full variable domain (outside the CDR3, taken from reference TRBV5-8 and TRBJ1-2): EAGVTQSPTHLIKTRGQQATLRCSPISGHTSVYWYQQALGLGLQFLLWYDEGEERNRGNFPPRFSGRQFPNYSSELNVNALELEDSALYLCASTRSVTGFNGYTFGSGTRLTVV.

The genes are TRBV4-2 and TRBJ2-3; no reliable D call. Trimming cost V 2 bases and J 7 bases, with 10 bases left between them. There are 13 residues in the CDR3. The V gene's germline CDR1 is LGHNA and CDR2 YNFKEQ. CDR3 amino acids: CASSQLASHTQYF. The DNA for the CDR3 is TGTGCCAGCAGCCAACTGGCTTCCCATACGCAGTATTTT.

This chain joins TRBV20-1 and TRBJ1-5; D not certain. With 6 bases removed from V and 2 bases from J, the gap between germline ends came to 11 bases. The CDR3 runs to 13 residues. The germline V gene has CDR1 DFQATT and CDR2 SNEGSKA (reference sequence). This CDR3 reads CSAIGRCNQPQHF. The CDR3 coding sequence is TGCAGTGCCATAGGCAGGTGCAATCAGCCCCAGCATTTT.

V and J are TRBV7-2 and TRBJ2-1; D possibly corresponds to TRBD2 (7 bases). This CDR3 has 17 residues. The V end lost 1 base, the J end lost 5 bases, and 18 bases lay between the germline ends. Germline-derived CDR1 and CDR2 are SGHTA and FQGNSA. This chain's CDR3 is CASSLVSRGRVHNEQFF. The CDR3 DNA follows: TGTGCCAGCAGCTTAGTATCGCGGGGGCGGGTGCACAATGAGCAGTTCTTC.

The chain has TRBV6-2 or TRBV6-3 and TRBJ2-7; TRBD1 is a possible D gene (6 bases). The V end lost 5 bases, the J end lost 2 bases, and 10 bases lay between the germline ends. From germline, CDR1 is MNHEY and CDR2 SVGEGT. The CDR3 contains 13 residues. CDR3 in DNA: TGTGCCAGCAGTGACGGACAGCCCTACGAGCAGTACTTC. Amino acid sequence: CASSDGQPYEQYF.

The chain carries TRBV20-1 and TRBJ2-7, with D tentatively TRBD2 (6 bases). This CDR3 has 10 residues. CDR1 and CDR2 from the germline V gene are DFQATT and SNEGSKA (reference sequence). Trimming removed 5 bases at V and 9 bases at J, with 11 bases between. Here the CDR3 DNA reads TGCAGTGCTCAGCGGGTAGTGCAGTACTTC. Translating gives CSAQRVVQYF.